The T cell receptor (beta chain) under discussion was sequenced for a study of regulatory T cells in long-lasting Graves disease. Study-wide background: For a period under 3 months, newly diagnosed Graves' patients had taken antithyroid drugs.

Germline assignment: CDR1 PRHDT and CDR2 FYEKMQ (reference sequence). The CDR3 consists of 16 residues. The V segment lost 3 bases and the J segment 11 bases; nucleotides outside the gene matches: 11. Study results and caveats: TRBV28, TRBJ1-2 and TRBJ2-5 emerged as the favored segments in persistent disease. Relative to new patients (approximately 1,000), persistent patients exhibited greater sharing of public clonotypes (around 2,700).

As to this clonotype: Its matching antigen is unknown.

Time point given: newly diagnosed GD, antithyroid drugs for less than 3 months. Researchers made the TCR library from RNA that was extracted from PBMCs. The TCR beta library used iRepertoire HTBI primers with Arm-PCR amplification of CDR3. TCRdb fed the multiplex PCR reads into MiXCR, producing one record per CDR3 protein. The data contain approximately 540,000 distinct CDR3 sequences, 12% of them seen just once; the ten biggest clones take up 8% to 10%. This same sample was also taken into another study, of T cells in Graves' hyperthyroidism and ophthalmopathy. That work states: Not enrolled were patients with uncontrolled infection, other autoimmune disease, pregnancy or lactation.

The input for sequencing was peripheral blood mononuclear cells (PBMCs), taken at new diagnosis, from a patient treated with antithyroid drugs. The gene calls are TRBV13 and TRBJ2-1; TRBD2 aligns across 12 bases. This TCR came from a woman under 40 with Graves disease. The CDR3 nucleotides read TGTGCCAGCAGCTTTCGACTAGCGGGAGTGCCAGAGAAGCAGTTCTTC. As protein: CASSFRLAGVPEKQFF.